The 21 T cell receptor beta chains listed next were all sequenced from one sample in a study of CD8 T cells in ankylosing spondylitis. TCRdb passed the 5' RACE reads through MiXCR, listing each CDR3 protein once. The sample lists roughly 160,000 distinct CDR3 sequences; 9.5% to 10% were seen once. Sequencing was performed on blood, either unsorted or a sorted T cell fraction (not recorded which). Receptors originate from a female donor with ankylosing spondylitis or in good health (not recorded which).

This clonotype was seen at least ten times. The rearrangement links TRBV7-9 to TRBJ1-1, with a possible D match to TRBD1 (6 bases). Trimming left V 5 bases short and J 7 bases short, with 14 bases between. The CDR3 runs to 13 residues. Germline V gene lookup returns CDR1 SEHNR and CDR2 FQNEAQ (reference sequence). Written as DNA, the CDR3 is TGTGCCAGCAGCAAGGGGGTGAACTATGAAGCTTTCTTT. Translated: CASSKGVNYEAFF.

This clonotype was detected ten times or more. The J gene is TRBJ2-7, the V gene TRBV12-3 or TRBV12-4; D is tentatively TRBD1 or TRBD2 (5 bases each). This CDR3 comprises 14 residues. V lost 3 bases and J lost 3, with 12 bases in between. The CDR3 nucleotides are TGTGCCAGCAGTTTGACGGGGACCAGCTACGAGCAGTACTTC. Translated: CASSLTGTSYEQYF.

The genes are TRBV15 and TRBJ2-1, with 7 bases matching TRBD2. J lost 10 bases, V lost 0 bases, and 6 bases had no gene match. Germline V gene data show CDR1 as LNHNV and CDR2 as YYDKDF (reference sequence). This CDR3 is built from 14 residues. The CDR3 region has the DNA TGTGCCACCAGCAGAGACAGAGGACTAGTGGAGCAGTTCTTC. Its protein product is CATSRDRGLVEQFF.

The genes are TRBV12-3 or TRBV12-4 and TRBJ2-5, with D uncertain. This CDR3 contains 13 residues. V was trimmed by 3 bases and J by 3 bases, leaving 8 bases between them. CDR3 nucleotides: TGTGCCAGCAGTTTTTCCACTGAAGAGACCCAGTACTTC. This sequence encodes CASSFSTEETQYF.

This clonotype was seen ten or more times. The chain has TRBV7-9 and TRBJ1-2, with D uncertain. The CDR3 has 17 amino acids. Looked up from germline, CDR1 is SEHNR and CDR2 is FQNEAQ (reference sequence). Trimming took off 4 bases at V and 6 bases at J, with 24 bases between the two ends. CDR3 bases: TGTGCCAGCAGCTATCCGGCCAGGCCACGTCCTGGGGATGGCTACACCTTC. It specifies CASSYPARPRPGDGYTF.

The chain recombines TRBV9 with TRBJ2-5; possible D gene TRBD1, 5 bases. V was shortened by 3 bases and J by 4 bases, with 13 bases between the two germline ends. Looked up from germline, CDR1 is SGDLS and CDR2 is YYNGEE. This CDR3 contains 14 residues. DNA of the CDR3: TGTGCCAGCAGCGCAGGGTACAGGAGAGAGACCCAGTACTTC. It yields the protein CASSAGYRRETQYF. The full variable domain, completed using reference TRBV9 and TRBJ2-5, is DSGVTQTPKHLITATGQRVTLRCSPRSGDLSVYWYQQSLDQGLQFLIQYYNGEERAKGNILERFSAQQFPDLHSELNLSSLELGDSALYFCASSAGYRRETQYFGPGTRLLVL.

The DNA of the CDR3 is TGTGCCAGCAGCCCACGACAGGGGAGCGAGCAGTACTTC. Translated: CASSPRQGSEQYF. V is TRBV11-3 and J is TRBJ2-7, with TRBD1 matching over 8 bases. CDR1 is SGHNT, CDR2 YENEEA, per germline. V was clipped by 5 bases and J by 6 bases; unmatched bases: 6. The CDR3 has 13 amino acids.

This clonotype was seen more than once but under ten times. The rearrangement joins TRBV6-2 or TRBV6-3 to TRBJ1-1; weak D call: TRBD1 (6 bases). In germline, CDR1 is MNHEY, CDR2 SVGEGT. Deletions cut 7 bases from V and 5 bases from J, with 17 bases between. The CDR3 has 14 residues. The CDR3 sequence: CASTLGGRGTEAFF. DNA for the CDR3: TGTGCCAGCACCCTGGGGGGCAGAGGGACTGAAGCTTTCTTT.

This clonotype has a handful of counts. This sequence joins TRBV9 and TRBJ1-5; TRBD1 matches 9 bases. This CDR3 has 15 amino acids. Trimming at V came to 2 bases and at J to 2 bases, leaving 2 bases not matched to a gene. Germline CDR1 SGDLS, CDR2 YYNGEE. Written as DNA, the CDR3 is TGTGCCAGCAGCGTGGGACAGGGTGGCAATCAGCCCCAGCATTTT. This gives the protein CASSVGQGGNQPQHF. Using reference TRBV9 and TRBJ1-5 for the parts outside the CDR3, the full variable domain is DSGVTQTPKHLITATGQRVTLRCSPRSGDLSVYWYQQSLDQGLQFLIQYYNGEERAKGNILERFSAQQFPDLHSELNLSSLELGDSALYFCASSVGQGGNQPQHFGDGTRLSIL.

This clonotype was seen ten or more times. The junction departs from the called germline gene at one end, perhaps through a read error. The gene calls are TRBV7-9 and TRBJ2-5; 10 nucleotides match TRBD2. From germline, CDR1 is SEHNR and CDR2 FQNEAQ (reference sequence). The CDR3 covers 16 residues. The chain's CDR3 is CATSFSEREGGETQYF. DNA for the CDR3: TGTGCCACCAGCTTCAGCGAGCGGGAGGGGGGAGAGACCCAGTACTTC.

In this sample, this clonotype turned up many times. This chain uses TRBV10-3 with TRBJ1-2; 9 bases fit TRBD1. The CDR3 totals 16 residues. Germline loops: CDR1 ENHRY, CDR2 SYGVKD. The V segment lost 0 bases and the J segment 4 bases; nucleotides outside the gene matches: 6. CDR3 in DNA: TGTGCCATCAGTGAGTCGATGGGACAGGGTGCCTATGGCTACACCTTC. It yields the protein CAISESMGQGAYGYTF.

This chain links TRBV12-3 or TRBV12-4 with TRBJ2-7; D gene ambiguous. The V end was cut by 3 bases, the J end by 4 bases, with 10 bases between. The CDR3 is made up of 13 amino acids. CDR3 loop: CASSFGQRYEQYF. CDR3 nucleotide sequence: TGTGCCAGCAGTTTTGGTCAGAGGTACGAGCAGTACTTC.

The V call is TRBV10-3, the J call TRBJ2-7; TRBD1 matches 11 bases. The germline V gene has CDR1 ENHRY and CDR2 SYGVKD. The CDR3 runs to 15 residues. Trimming at V came to 3 bases and at J to 4 bases, leaving 5 bases not matched to a gene. CDR3 DNA: TGTGCCATCAGTGACGGGACAGGGGGTCTATACGAGCAGTACTTC. Translation: CAISDGTGGLYEQYF.

This clonotype has a handful of counts. The V gene is TRBV20-1, the J gene TRBJ2-2, with D unclear. Per germline, CDR1 DFQATT and CDR2 SNEGSKA (reference sequence). V was clipped by 6 bases and J by 4 bases, with 15 bases between them. There are 14 residues in the CDR3. The CDR3 DNA reads as TGCAGTGCCGAGCCAACTATAGGCACCGGGGAGCTGTTTTTT. Protein product: CSAEPTIGTGELFF.

This clonotype was observed a handful of times. This sequence joins TRBV7-8 and TRBJ2-3, with 12 bases lining up with TRBD1. The CDR3 spans 16 residues. Germline loops: CDR1 SGHVS, CDR2 FQNEAQ. After removal of 7 bases from V and 4 bases from J, the junction contained 9 bases not matched to a gene. Here the CDR3 reads CASTPTGQGAADTQYF. The CDR3 bases are TGTGCCAGCACCCCCACGGGACAGGGGGCCGCAGATACGCAGTATTTT. Based on the CDR3 plus reference TRBV7-8 and TRBJ2-3, the full variable domain is GAGVSQSPRYKVAKRGQDVALRCDPISGHVSLFWYQQALGQGPEFLTYFQNEAQLDKSGLPSDRFFAERPEGSVSTLKIQRTQQEDSAVYLCASTPTGQGAADTQYFGPGTRLTVL.

This clonotype was counted only a few times. V usage is TRBV4-3 and J usage is TRBJ2-7, with TRBD2 matching 9 bases. CDR1 is LGHNA, CDR2 YSLEER, per germline. Losses at the gene ends were 1 base for V and 5 bases for J; bases not matched to a gene: 15. The length of the CDR3 is 18 residues. The CDR3 DNA sequence: TGCGCCAGCAGCCAAGTGCAACTTGCGGGAGGGCCGAGGGACGAGCAGTACTTC. Translated, it gives CASSQVQLAGGPRDEQYF.

This chain uses TRBV10-2 with TRBJ2-7; tentatively, D is TRBD1 or TRBD2 (5 bases each). Trimming removed 7 bases from V and 5 bases from J, with 24 bases in between. Germline V gene lookup returns CDR1 WSHSY and CDR2 SAAADI. The CDR3 has 16 residues. The CDR3 DNA sequence: TGCGCCAGCAAGGGACCAGGCGTCCGGGGTAGCCACGAGCAGTACTTC. It encodes CASKGPGVRGSHEQYF.

This clonotype was seen only a few times. The chain carries TRBV29-1 and TRBJ1-1; D is unresolved. The CDR3 totals 9 residues. Germline lookup yields CDR1 SQVTM and CDR2 ANQGSEA. Trimming took off 7 bases at V and 6 bases at J, with 6 bases between the two ends. In DNA form, the CDR3 reads TGCAGCGCCGCTCCTGAAGCTTTCTTT. Its protein is CSAAPEAFF.

This clonotype was detected only a few times. Written as DNA, the CDR3 is TGCGCCAGCAGCCAAGAGCCGCCGGAAGTACAGGGGAGTTCAGCCAAAAACATTCAGTACTTC. As protein: CASSQEPPEVQGSSAKNIQYF. The V gene is TRBV4-1, the J gene TRBJ2-4; 7 positions match TRBD1. The CDR3 spans 21 residues. CDR1 and CDR2 from the germline V gene are MGHRA and YSYEKL. Trimming took 0 bases from V and 0 from J; bases not matched to a gene: 17.

This chain links TRBV9 with TRBJ2-7; perhaps D is TRBD1 or TRBD2 (6 bases each). This CDR3 is 16 amino acids long. Trimming shortened V by 0 bases and J by 0 bases, and 13 bases separated the two germline ends. Germline V gives CDR1 SGDLS, CDR2 YYNGEE. The CDR3 reads CASSVGGGGTSYEQYF. The CDR3 coding sequence is TGTGCCAGCAGCGTAGGAGGGGGAGGCACCTCCTACGAGCAGTACTTC.

This clonotype was counted a few times. The rearrangement links TRBV9 to TRBJ1-1; 8 bases line up with TRBD1. Germline V gene lookup returns CDR1 SGDLS and CDR2 YYNGEE. With 1 base clipped from V and 0 bases from J, the junction kept 8 bases outside the gene matches. This CDR3 region has 17 residues. Here the CDR3 DNA reads TGTGCCAGCAGCGTATCCGGGACAGGAAGAATGAACACTGAAGCTTTCTTT. It yields the protein CASSVSGTGRMNTEAFF. The full variable domain, in which reference TRBV9 and TRBJ1-1 provide the parts outside the CDR3, is DSGVTQTPKHLITATGQRVTLRCSPRSGDLSVYWYQQSLDQGLQFLIQYYNGEERAKGNILERFSAQQFPDLHSELNLSSLELGDSALYFCASSVSGTGRMNTEAFFGQGTRLTVV.